The rows below give T cell receptor beta chains drawn from one sample of a study of human T cells and chemical hapten exposure. Each CDR3 protein gets one entry after TCRdb re-called the RACE reads with MiXCR. The sample yields around 300,000 distinct CDR3 sequences, 7.5% to 8% seen once. This specimen was whole blood, taken in connection with sensitization to the hapten diphenylcyclopropenone (DPC). The receptors here all came from a young man with alopecia areata. Some clones in this sample may be carry-over from other donors' samples. Both conserved end residues are part of each CDR3. A D gene is named only where the DNA matches it firmly. Clone size is stated in some rows and not others, as once, few, many or a class when expanded.

j_gene | d_gene | abundance | v_gene | CDR3nt | CDR3aa
TRBJ2-3 | - | - | TRBV20-1 | TGCAGTGCTAGACTATCGTTCAGGGGTTTAATTAGCACAGATACGCAGTATTTT | CSARLSFRGLISTDTQYF
TRBJ1-2 | TRBD1 | few | TRBV28 | TGTGCCAGCAGTCTAATAGGACAGGGCGTTCCCTATGGCTACACCTTC | CASSLIGQGVPYGYTF
TRBJ2-7 | - | - | TRBV10-3 | TGTGCCATCAGTGAGTCTTCCCCCTTGAGCCACGAGCAGTACTTC | CAISESSPLSHEQYF
TRBJ1-2 | - | many | TRBV11-2 | TGTGCCAGCAGCTTCGGACAGAACTATGGCTACACCTTC | CASSFGQNYGYTF
TRBJ1-1 | - | few | TRBV12-3/TRBV12-4 | TGTGCCAGCAGTCCCGACGGTAATCTCAACACTGAAGCTTTCTTT | CASSPDGNLNTEAFF
TRBJ1-3 | - | few | TRBV4-3 | TGCGCCAGCAGCCCAGACAGACTTAGTGGAAACACCATATATTTT | CASSPDRLSGNTIYF
TRBJ1-2 | - | few | TRBV28 | TGTGCCAGCAGTTTTCGACACTATAAACCTATGGCTACACCGGCTGGCTACACCTTC | CASSFRHYKPMATPAGYTF
TRBJ2-2 | - | few | TRBV29-1 | TGCAGCGTTCAAACCGGGACTCTCACCGGGGAGCTGTTTTTT | CSVQTGTLTGELFF
TRBJ2-1 | TRBD1 | - | TRBV2 | TGTGCCAGCAGGGGACAGGAAGAACGACGGAATGAGCAGTTCTTC | CASRGQEERRNEQFF
TRBJ1-6 | - | few | TRBV5-6 | TGTGCCAGCAGCTTCACAGGGACGGGTATTTCACCCCTCCACTTT | CASSFTGTGISPLHF
TRBJ2-3 | - | many | TRBV4-3 | TGCGCCAGCAGCCAAGATCCCGGCCCTGACACAGATACGCAGTATTTT | CASSQDPGPDTDTQYF
TRBJ2-7 | - | few | TRBV28 | TGTGCCAGCAGTTTACACCGGGTCAGCGAGCAGTACTTC | CASSLHRVSEQYF
TRBJ2-3 | - | few | TRBV10-2 | TGCGCCAGCCGTTCTAGCACAGATACGCAGTATTTT | CASRSSTDTQYF
TRBJ1-4 | TRBD1 | - | TRBV6-5 | TGTGCCAGCAGTCTACAGGGGTATGGGGAAAAACTGTTTTTT | CASSLQGYGEKLFF
TRBJ1-3 | - | - | TRBV7-2 | TGTGCCAGCAGCTCTGGACGGCTTTTCGTGACTGGAAACACCATATATTTT | CASSSGRLFVTGNTIYF
TRBJ2-3 | - | many | TRBV29-1 | TGCAGCGTTGACAAAGCTCAGAACACAGATACGCAGTATTTT | CSVDKAQNTDTQYF
TRBJ2-2 | - | few | TRBV10-2 | TGCGCCAGCAGTATCTGGGAGGCCGGGGAGCTGTTTTTT | CASSIWEAGELFF
TRBJ2-1 | - | few | TRBV5-4 | TGTGCCAGCAGCTTGGATAGCGGTAGCTCCTACAATGAGCAGTTCTTC | CASSLDSGSSYNEQFF
TRBJ2-3 | TRBD2 | - | TRBV7-2 | TGTGCCAGCAGCTTACCCCGAGCGGGACTAGCGGGGGTGGAAATAGATACGCAGTATTTT | CASSLPRAGLAGVEIDTQYF
TRBJ2-1 | - | - | TRBV11-2 | TGTGCCAGCAGCTTAGCTCCGGATTTATCCTACAATGAGCAGTTCTTC | CASSLAPDLSYNEQFF
TRBJ2-1 | - | - | TRBV4-3 | TGCGCCAGCAGCCAAGATCAGGGCACCTACAATGAGCAGTTCTTC | CASSQDQGTYNEQFF
TRBJ2-1 | TRBD2 | - | TRBV6-5 | TGTGCCAGCAGTTACCTTAGCGGGGGGGAAAATTACAATGAGCAGTTCTTC | CASSYLSGGENYNEQFF
TRBJ1-4 | - | - | TRBV15 | TGTGCCACCAGGACTCCCCTTACTAATGAAAAACTGTTTTTT | CATRTPLTNEKLFF
TRBJ2-1 | TRBD2 | - | TRBV24-1 | TGTGCCACCAGAACCGGGACTAGCAAAGAGCAGTTCTTC | CATRTGTSKEQFF
TRBJ2-1 | - | many | TRBV14 | TGTGCCAGCAGCCGCATCTTTAACTCCTACAATGAGCAGTTCTTC | CASSRIFNSYNEQFF
TRBJ1-4 | - | - | TRBV4-1 | TGCGCCAGCAGCCAAAGACAGGCCCTGACTAATGAAAAACTGTTTTTT | CASSQRQALTNEKLFF
TRBJ2-5 | TRBD1 | few | TRBV5-1 | TGCGCCAGCAGCTTGGAAAGGGACAGCACCCAAGAGACCCAGTACTTC | CASSLERDSTQETQYF